Each of the 10 T cell receptor beta chains below was sequenced from the same sample in a study of cytomegalovirus exposure and HLA in healthy donors. PCR involved 60 Vbeta and 13 Jbeta primers. Sequencing used immunoSEQ multiplex PCR; TCRdb keeps in-frame clones, though not all of them. The table has around 150,000 clones, around 84% seen once. The sample comprised PBMCs. The receptors stem from a male donor in good health and CMV-seropositive.

The V call is TRBV9, the J call TRBJ2-1; 7 nucleotides match TRBD1. Germline V gives CDR1 SGDLS, CDR2 YYNGEE. V dropped 3 bases and J dropped 10; count of bases not matched to a gene: 13. The CDR3 sequence is 15 residues long. CDR3 DNA: TGTGCCAGCAGCGCCACGAGCCGGGACAGCGCAGAGCAGTTCTTC. This sequence encodes CASSATSRDSAEQFF.

V gene TRBV7-2 combines with J gene TRBJ1-5; D possibly corresponds to TRBD1 (6 bases). CDR1 SGHTA and CDR2 FQGNSA come from the germline V gene. Deletions cut 10 bases from V and 2 bases from J, with 15 bases between. The CDR3 is made up of 14 amino acids. DNA for the CDR3: TGTGCCACAGGGGAAAGGTGGGGCAATCAGCCCCAGCATTTT. This translates into CATGERWGNQPQHF.

The chain carries TRBV6-6 and TRBJ2-3; possible D gene TRBD1, 5 bases. CDR3 length: 16 amino acids. V gave up 3 bases and J gave up 0 bases, with 13 bases separating them. In germline, CDR1 is MNHNY, CDR2 SVGAGI (reference sequence). The CDR3 sequence is CASSYPQGRSTDTQYF. CDR3 nucleotide sequence: TGTGCCAGCAGTTATCCTCAGGGTAGGAGCACAGATACGCAGTATTTT.

The CDR3 region is CASSVGRQPNNEKLFF. CDR3 nucleotide sequence: TGTGCCAGCAGCGTAGGGAGGCAGCCAAATAATGAAAAACTGTTTTTT. The chain recombines TRBV9 with TRBJ1-4; D is ambiguous. This CDR3 has 16 residues. Germline V gene data show CDR1 as SGDLS and CDR2 as YYNGEE. Trimming took 0 bases from V and 4 from J, leaving 13 bases between them.

The gene calls are TRBV5-4 and TRBJ1-2, with TRBD1 matching over 7 bases. V trimming: 4 bases; J trimming: 5 bases; junction bases outside the gene matches: 8. CDR3 length: 14 residues. Germline V lookup: CDR1 SGHNT, CDR2 YYREEE (reference sequence). In nucleotides, the CDR3 is TGTGCCAGCAGCCTCCGGGACAGTTCATATGGCTACACCTTC. It codes for CASSLRDSSYGYTF.

The J gene is TRBJ2-7, the V gene TRBV4-1, with D tentatively TRBD1 (6 bases). With 3 bases removed from V and 2 bases from J, the gap between germline ends came to 20 bases. Germline values: CDR1 MGHRA, CDR2 YSYEKL. CDR3 length: 17 residues. The CDR3 sequence: CASSHSRGRGQTYEQYF. DNA of the CDR3: TGCGCCAGCAGCCATTCTCGGGGCCGGGGACAAACCTACGAGCAGTACTTC.

This clone was observed a handful of times. This chain's CDR3 is CASGDRGKQPQHF. CDR3 bases: TGTGCCTCAGGGGACAGGGGGAAACAGCCCCAGCATTTT. The rearrangement links TRBV6-6 to TRBJ1-5; 11 nucleotides agree with TRBD1. J lost 7 bases, V lost 11 bases, and 7 bases had no gene match. Per germline, CDR1 MNHNY and CDR2 SVGAGI (reference sequence). The CDR3 spans 13 residues.

The rearrangement uses TRBV4-1 and TRBJ1-2; D gene unclear. This CDR3 region has 15 residues. The germline V and J ends were trimmed by 1 base and 3 bases, with 12 bases remaining between them. Germline V gene sequence: CDR1 MGHRA, CDR2 YSYEKL. CDR3 coding DNA: TGCGCCAGCAGCCAAGGCGACCGGGAAGACTATGGCTACACCTTC. Amino acids: CASSQGDREDYGYTF.

The chain carries TRBV4-3 and TRBJ1-1; D remains unclear. This CDR3 contains 16 residues. Germline V lookup: CDR1 LGHNA, CDR2 YSLEER. Trimming stripped 3 bases from V and 3 bases from J, with 17 bases between. CDR3 residues: CASSQSWGGLDTEAFF. In DNA, the CDR3 is TGCGCCAGCAGCCAGTCCTGGGGAGGCCTAGACACTGAAGCTTTCTTT.

The J gene is TRBJ2-1, the V gene TRBV12-5; D is possibly TRBD1 (6 bases). Trimming removed 0 bases from V and 1 base from J, with 10 bases in between. Germline V lookup: CDR1 LGHNT, CDR2 FRNRAP. This CDR3 is built from 16 residues. DNA of the CDR3: TGTGCTAGTGGTTTGGTACTCAGGGGATCCTACAATGAGCAGTTCTTC. It translates to CASGLVLRGSYNEQFF. The variable domain in full, completed from reference TRBV12-5 and TRBJ2-1, reads DARVTQTPRHKVTEMGQEVTMRCQPILGHNTVFWYRQTMMQGLELLAYFRNRAPLDDSGMPKDRFSAEMPDATLATLKIQPSEPRDSAVYFCASGLVLRGSYNEQFFGPGTRLTVL.